This passage covers 27 T cell receptor beta chains from one sample sequenced in a study of beta chain features in type 1 diabetes. Expressed TCRB transcripts got sequenced, as all isolated RNA was reverse transcribed. Data came from immunoSEQ multiplex PCR; TCRdb stores just in-frame clones and leaves some out. The sample lists 450,000 or so clones; approximately 10% were seen once. The source material was naive CD4+ T cells from blood. All receptors come from a woman between 18 and 30 years old in good health.

The chain uses TRBV7-9 and TRBJ2-1; D possibly corresponds to TRBD2 (6 bases). Germline CDR1 reads SEHNR; CDR2 reads FQNEAQ (reference sequence). The CDR3 extends over 16 amino acids. The V gene lost 3 bases and the J gene lost 1 base, with 13 bases spanning the gap. The CDR3 reads CASSFAIGSSYNEQFF. The CDR3, as DNA: TGTGCCAGCAGCTTTGCGATCGGGAGTTCCTACAATGAGCAGTTCTTC.

The chain has TRBV7-3 and TRBJ2-5, with unresolved D. V was trimmed by 3 bases and J by 4 bases, leaving 12 bases between them. The germline gives CDR1 SGHTA, CDR2 FQGTGA. The CDR3 sequence is 14 residues long. CDR3 amino acids: CASSFGPSLETQYF. The CDR3 DNA reads as TGTGCCAGCAGCTTCGGTCCGTCCCTAGAGACCCAGTACTTC. The full variable domain, in which reference TRBV7-3 and TRBJ2-5 provide the parts outside the CDR3, is GAGVSQTPSNKVTEKGKYVELRCDPISGHTALYWYRQSLGQGPEFLIYFQGTGAADDSGLPNDRFFAVRPEGSVSTLKIQRTERGDSAVYLCASSFGPSLETQYFGPGTRLLVL.

V and J are TRBV28 and TRBJ1-6; TRBD1 matches at 7 bases. The junction had 7 bases not matched to a gene; V was cut back by 2 bases and J by 9 bases. The CDR3 runs 15 residues. Germline V gives CDR1 MDHEN, CDR2 SYDVKM. This chain's CDR3 is CASSLTGQRVSPLHF. The CDR3 DNA reads as TGTGCCAGCAGTTTAACGGGACAGAGGGTTTCACCCCTCCACTTT.

This clone turned up a few times. V is TRBV27 and J is TRBJ2-1; TRBD1 matches at 7 bases. The CDR3 sequence is 17 residues long. Looked up from germline, CDR1 is MNHEY and CDR2 is SMNVEV (reference sequence). J gave up 8 bases and V 4 bases, and 17 bases lay outside the gene matches. CDR3: CASSSRQGRGAWDEQFF. CDR3 nucleotide sequence: TGTGCCAGCAGTTCCCGACAGGGCAGAGGAGCTTGGGATGAGCAGTTCTTC.

This chain connects TRBV12-5 to TRBJ1-1; D is ambiguous. The CDR3 is 13 residues long. Germline V gene lookup returns CDR1 LGHNT and CDR2 FRNRAP. The V end lost 5 bases, the J end lost 0 bases, and 7 bases lay between the germline ends. The CDR3 DNA follows: TGTGCTAGTGGTCACCGGATGAACACTGAAGCTTTCTTT. It is translated as CASGHRMNTEAFF.

This clone was seen more than once but under ten times. The chain is built from TRBV30 and TRBJ2-4; 11 bases map to TRBD2. The CDR3 consists of 15 residues. Germline-derived CDR1 and CDR2 are GTSNPN and SVGIG (reference sequence). Unmatched junction bases numbered 4, after V lost 0 bases and J lost 6 bases. The CDR3 reads CAWSVEGLAVNIQYF. CDR3 in DNA: TGTGCCTGGAGTGTAGAGGGACTAGCGGTAAACATTCAGTACTTC.

This sequence joins TRBV4-1 and TRBJ1-1; D call uncertain. Trimming stripped 1 base from V and 3 bases from J, with 6 bases between. The CDR3 is 13 amino acids. Germline values: CDR1 MGHRA, CDR2 YSYEKL. This CDR3 is CASSQAADTEAFF. CDR3 in DNA: TGCGCCAGCAGCCAAGCGGCGGACACTGAAGCTTTCTTT.

As DNA, the CDR3 is TGTGCCAGCAGCCAGGTCCACGGGGCTGAAGCTTTCTTT. Translated, it gives CASSQVHGAEAFF. The V and J genes are TRBV14 and TRBJ1-1; D uncertain. The germline V gene has CDR1 SGHDN and CDR2 FVKESK. This CDR3 contains 13 residues. Trimming removed 3 bases at V and 6 bases at J, with 11 bases between.

A few counts support this clone. The chain carries TRBV4-1 and TRBJ2-5; 8 bases match TRBD2. The germline V gene encodes CDR1 MGHRA and CDR2 YSYEKL. V shed 0 bases and J 4 bases; nucleotides not matched to a gene: 4. CDR3 length: 15 amino acids. CDR3: CASSQEGLVTETQYF. In DNA form, the CDR3 reads TGCGCCAGCAGCCAAGAGGGACTAGTGACAGAGACCCAGTACTTC.

This chain uses TRBV5-1 with TRBJ1-1; D not resolved. The germline V and J ends were trimmed by 7 bases and 4 bases, with 14 bases remaining between them. The CDR3 runs to 13 residues. The V gene's germline CDR1 is SGHRS and CDR2 YFSETQ. The DNA for the CDR3 is TGCGCCAGCCGCCCGAGCGGCCCCACTGAAGCTTTCTTT. Translated, it gives CASRPSGPTEAFF.

In its sample, this clone was seen a few times. This chain connects TRBV7-2 to TRBJ1-6, with D hard to call. Germline assignment: CDR1 SGHTA and CDR2 FQGNSA. Trimming took 4 bases from V and 7 from J, leaving 5 bases between them. The CDR3 has 12 residues. The CDR3 spells CASSWANSPLHF. CDR3 in DNA: TGTGCCAGCAGCTGGGCCAATTCACCCCTCCACTTT.

The V and J genes are TRBV10-3 and TRBJ2-1; 13 positions match TRBD2. The V segment lost 8 bases and the J segment 9 bases; nucleotides outside the gene matches: 4. CDR3 size: 13 residues. The germline gives CDR1 ENHRY, CDR2 SYGVKD. CDR3 sequence reads: CAIGGLAGVEQFF. CDR3 coding DNA: TGTGCCATCGGAGGACTAGCGGGGGTTGAGCAGTTCTTC.

This clone was seen a handful of times. V and J are TRBV30 and TRBJ1-5; no clear D gene. The CDR3 has 13 residues. Deletions cut 1 base from V and 5 bases from J, with 9 bases between. Germline lookup yields CDR1 GTSNPN and CDR2 SVGIG (reference sequence). Written as DNA, the CDR3 is TGTGCCTGGAGTGAGCAGGTATATCAGCCCCAGCATTTT. Amino acid sequence: CAWSEQVYQPQHF.

This rearrangement joins TRBV10-2 to TRBJ2-5, with 14 bases aligning to TRBD2. V gave up 6 bases and J gave up 5 bases; unmatched junction bases: 5. The CDR3 spans 15 residues. The V gene's germline CDR1 is WSHSY and CDR2 SAAADI. The DNA of the CDR3 is TGCGCCAGCAGGGGACTAGCGGGAGTTGAGGAGACCCAGTACTTC. Translation gives CASRGLAGVEETQYF.

This clone was counted only a few times. The chain combines TRBV19 with TRBJ2-3; D unclear. CDR3 length: 14 amino acids. The V end lost 3 bases, the J end lost 5 bases, and 12 bases lay between the germline ends. Germline V gene lookup returns CDR1 LNHDA and CDR2 SQIVND (reference sequence). The CDR3 sequence is CASSITASGDTQYF. The CDR3 nucleotides are TGTGCCAGTAGTATCACAGCCTCGGGAGATACGCAGTATTTT.

The chain couples TRBV4-3 to TRBJ2-3; perhaps TRBD1 as D (5 bases). This CDR3 has 16 residues. Trimming cost V 1 base and J 3 bases, with 14 bases left between them. Per germline, CDR1 LGHNA and CDR2 YSLEER. The CDR3 bases are TGCGCCAGCAGCCAAGCTTTCAGGCCAGGGACAGATACGCAGTATTTT. It is translated as CASSQAFRPGTDTQYF.

This clone was detected only a few times. The chain uses TRBV18 and TRBJ2-3, with TRBD2 as a possible D gene (6 bases). This CDR3 contains 15 residues. Germline CDR1 KGHSH, CDR2 LQKENI. V dropped 3 bases and J dropped 1 base, with 11 bases sitting between them. The DNA for the CDR3 is TGTGCCAGCTCACCCGTGGGGACTGGCACAGATACGCAGTATTTT. Protein: CASSPVGTGTDTQYF.

The J gene is TRBJ2-7, the V gene TRBV15; D might be TRBD1 (5 bases). CDR1 and CDR2 (germline): LNHNV, YYDKDF (reference sequence). The CDR3 runs to 14 residues. Between the trimmed V and J ends, which lost 3 bases and 2 bases, there was a span of 11 bases. CDR3 bases: TGTGCCACCAGCAGGGGTGACAGTCCCTACGAGCAGTACGTC. Translated: CATSRGDSPYEQYV.

This clone has just a few counts. The chain couples TRBV29-1 to TRBJ2-3, with D perhaps TRBD1 or TRBD2 (5 bases each). There are 13 residues in the CDR3. Germline V gene lookup returns CDR1 SQVTM and CDR2 ANQGSEA. V lost 5 bases to trimming and J lost 2 bases, with 11 bases between them. This chain's CDR3 is CSVRPGTTDTQYF. CDR3 in DNA: TGCAGCGTTCGTCCGGGGACCACAGATACGCAGTATTTT.

This clone was picked up a small number of times. The V and J genes are TRBV29-1 and TRBJ1-4; D unclear. Germline loops: CDR1 SQVTM, CDR2 ANQGSEA. Trimming cost V 7 bases and J 0 bases, with 15 bases left between them. The CDR3 has 15 amino acids. CDR3 residues: CSGRSGPTTNEKLFF. DNA of the CDR3: TGCAGCGGCCGTAGCGGACCCACAACTAATGAAAAACTGTTTTTT.

This clone was seen a few times. The chain uses TRBV6-5 and TRBJ2-7; TRBD1 is a possible D gene (5 bases). V shed 2 bases and J shed 5 bases, with 10 bases lying between them. From germline, CDR1 is MNHEY and CDR2 SVGAGI. CDR3 length equals 13 residues. The CDR3, as DNA: TGTGCCAGCAGTTACGTTAGCAGGGACGAGCAGTACTTC. Translated, it gives CASSYVSRDEQYF.

This clone was seen a handful of times. The rearrangement links TRBV6-1 to TRBJ2-6, with a possible D match to TRBD1 (5 bases). Germline-derived CDR1 and CDR2 are MNHNS and SASEGT. V shed 6 bases and J shed 2 bases, with 11 bases lying between them. The CDR3 covers 15 residues. CDR3: CASSRDSAGANVLTF. The DNA for the CDR3 is TGTGCCAGCAGCCGTGACAGTGCTGGGGCCAACGTCCTGACTTTC.

This clone was counted between two and nine times. The CDR3 bases are TGTGCCAGCAGACCTGGACAGGGGTACACCGGGGAGCTGTTTTTT. It codes for CASRPGQGYTGELFF. The rearrangement uses TRBV11-3 and TRBJ2-2; 9 bases map to TRBD1. The CDR3 runs 15 residues. Trimming at V came to 6 bases and at J to 3 bases, leaving 5 bases not matched to a gene. CDR1 and CDR2 from the germline V gene are SGHNT and YENEEA.

The chain joins TRBV13 to TRBJ2-2; no clear D. The CDR3 consists of 13 residues. Trimming took 5 bases from V and 5 from J, leaving 9 bases between them. Germline CDR1 is PRHDT and CDR2 is FYEKMQ (reference sequence). The CDR3 sequence: CASSLRRTGELFF. The CDR3 DNA reads as TGTGCCAGCAGCCTTCGGCGTACCGGGGAGCTGTTTTTT. The whole variable domain, remainder taken from reference TRBV13 and TRBJ2-2, is AAGVIQSPRHLIKEKRETATLKCYPIPRHDTVYWYQQGPGQDPQFLISFYEKMQSDKGSIPDRFSAQQFSDYHSELNMSSLELGDSALYFCASSLRRTGELFFGEGSRLTVL.

The V call is TRBV7-2, the J call TRBJ1-2; D is unclear. The germline CDR1 and CDR2 sequences are SGHTA and FQGNSA. The CDR3 sequence is 12 residues long. Trimming removed 6 bases at V and 5 bases at J, with 10 bases between. As DNA, the CDR3 is TGTGCCAGCAGAGCCGGACCGTATGGCTACACCTTC. Its translation: CASRAGPYGYTF.

This clone appeared a few times. The rearrangement uses TRBV6-1 and TRBJ2-1; possible D gene TRBD1, 6 bases. The CDR3 has 13 residues. Germline loops: CDR1 MNHNS, CDR2 SASEGT. Trimming removed 9 bases at V and 4 bases at J, with 13 bases between. The CDR3 sequence is CASGGQFYNEQFF. CDR3 sequence (DNA): TGTGCCAGTGGTGGACAGTTTTACAATGAGCAGTTCTTC.

The chain carries TRBV29-1 and TRBJ1-2; 8 bases are shared with TRBD1. V lost 4 bases, J lost 2 bases, and 6 bases stayed unmatched. The CDR3 extends over 14 amino acids. CDR1 SQVTM and CDR2 ANQGSEA come from the germline V gene. The CDR3 bases are TGCAGCGTTGGGAGAGCAGGGGGCAACTATGGCTACACCTTC. Its translation is CSVGRAGGNYGYTF.